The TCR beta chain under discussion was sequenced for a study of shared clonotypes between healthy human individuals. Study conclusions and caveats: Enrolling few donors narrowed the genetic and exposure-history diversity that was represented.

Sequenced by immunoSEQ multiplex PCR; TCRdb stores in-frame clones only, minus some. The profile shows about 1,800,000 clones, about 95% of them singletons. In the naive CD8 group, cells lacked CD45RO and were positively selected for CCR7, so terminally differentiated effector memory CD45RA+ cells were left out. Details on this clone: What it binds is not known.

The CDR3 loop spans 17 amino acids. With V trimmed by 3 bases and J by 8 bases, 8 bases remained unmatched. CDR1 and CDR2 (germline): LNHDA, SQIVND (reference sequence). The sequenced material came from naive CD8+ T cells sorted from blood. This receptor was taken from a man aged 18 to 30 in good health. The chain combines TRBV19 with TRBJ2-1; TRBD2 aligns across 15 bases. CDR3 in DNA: TGTGCCAGTAGTATTGGGGGACTAGCGGGAGGTATCGATGAGCAGTTCTTC. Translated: CASSIGGLAGGIDEQFF.